Each of the 20 T cell receptor beta chains below was sequenced from the same sample in a study of blood T cell repertoires in COVID-19. TCRdb's table, derived via immunoSEQ multiplex PCR, lists solely in-frame clones and lacks some. The sample includes around 290,000 clones, over 75% seen only once; the top ten take 1% to 1.3%. Sequencing used PBMCs or T cells enriched from blood (not recorded which). Every receptor here comes from a woman in her twenties or thirties who had recovered from COVID-19.

V usage is TRBV19 and J usage is TRBJ1-5; TRBD1 is a possible D gene (6 bases). The germline V gene has CDR1 LNHDA and CDR2 SQIVND (reference sequence). V shed 7 bases and J shed 2 bases, with 24 bases lying between them. The CDR3 loop spans 18 amino acids. The CDR3 loop is CASNNSPGRHRGNQPQHF. Here the CDR3 DNA reads TGTGCCAGTAATAACTCCCCCGGCAGACACAGGGGCAATCAGCCCCAGCATTTT.

The chain uses TRBV6-5 and TRBJ2-7; a possible D gene is TRBD1 (6 bases). The CDR3 extends over 14 amino acids. V dropped 2 bases and J dropped 0 bases, with 8 bases sitting between them. Germline V gene lookup returns CDR1 MNHEY and CDR2 SVGAGI. CDR3 nucleotide sequence: TGTGCCAGCAGTTACGCGACAGGCTCCTACGAGCAGTACTTC. Its translation is CASSYATGSYEQYF.

The chain combines TRBV24-1 with TRBJ1-1, with D possibly TRBD1 on 5 matching bases. CDR3 length equals 15 residues. The germline V gene encodes CDR1 KGHDR and CDR2 SFDVKD. V lost 4 bases and J lost 4, with 15 bases in between. CDR3: CATSDPRVGGTEAFF. Written as DNA, the CDR3 is TGTGCCACCAGTGACCCCAGGGTGGGGGGCACTGAAGCTTTCTTT.

The chain has TRBV5-5 and TRBJ1-5; TRBD1 matches 7 bases. Trimming took 0 bases from V and 3 from J; bases not matched to a gene: 9. In germline, CDR1 is SGHKS, CDR2 YYEKEE (reference sequence). This CDR3 contains 17 residues. DNA of the CDR3: TGTGCCAGCAGCTTGGGATCCCGGGACAGAATCAATCAGCCCCAGCATTTT. Protein sequence: CASSLGSRDRINQPQHF.

The chain recombines TRBV27 with TRBJ2-3, with 9 bases lining up with TRBD1. This CDR3 region has 17 residues. The germline gives CDR1 MNHEY, CDR2 SMNVEV (reference sequence). J was trimmed by 3 bases and V by 6 bases; bases with no gene match: 13. CDR3 sequence: CASSQTGGAGRTDTQYF. The CDR3 DNA sequence: TGTGCCAGCAGCCAAACAGGGGGCGCGGGGCGGACAGATACGCAGTATTTT.

This CDR3 reads CSGSGTGWDEQFF. CDR3 nucleotides: TGCAGCGGTAGCGGGACTGGGTGGGATGAGCAGTTCTTC. J is TRBJ2-1 and V is TRBV29-1, with TRBD2 matching 8 bases. Germline CDR1 and CDR2: SQVTM and ANQGSEA. Trimming cost V 7 bases and J 8 bases; bases outside gene matches: 10. This CDR3 has 13 amino acids.

V is TRBV27 and J is TRBJ2-1; TRBD1 aligns across 11 bases. The CDR3 covers 15 residues. The ends lost 6 bases at V and 4 bases at J; junction bases unmatched: 5. Germline values: CDR1 MNHEY, CDR2 SMNVEV (reference sequence). In DNA, the CDR3 is TGTGCCAGCAGATCCCGGGACAGGGGGTACAATGAGCAGTTCTTC. Translated: CASRSRDRGYNEQFF.

This rearrangement joins TRBV7-2 to TRBJ2-5, with D unclear. Trimming stripped 0 bases from V and 1 base from J, with 6 bases between. This CDR3 comprises 14 residues. Germline V gene sequence: CDR1 SGHTA, CDR2 FQGNSA. CDR3 loop: CASSLAGFQETQYF. The CDR3 DNA follows: TGTGCCAGCAGCTTAGCTGGCTTCCAAGAGACCCAGTACTTC.

The chain is built from TRBV7-8 and TRBJ2-7, with no clear D. Germline-derived CDR1 and CDR2 are SGHVS and FQNEAQ. Trimming took off 1 base at V and 7 bases at J, with 11 bases between the two ends. The CDR3 spans 13 residues. This CDR3 is CASSLVRSLEQYF. CDR3 coding DNA: TGTGCCAGCAGCTTAGTTAGATCTCTGGAGCAGTACTTC.

This clone has only one observation. The gene calls are TRBV5-6 and TRBJ1-2; 8 bases map to TRBD1. From germline, CDR1 is SGHDT and CDR2 YYEEEE. CDR3 length equals 14 residues. V gave up 4 bases and J gave up 7 bases; unmatched junction bases: 9. The CDR3 loop is CASSPTGELSGYTF. The CDR3 DNA is TGTGCCAGCAGCCCGACAGGGGAACTTAGTGGCTACACCTTC.

This chain connects TRBV7-2 to TRBJ1-1; 9 bases are a match to TRBD1. CDR3 size: 15 residues. Germline values: CDR1 SGHTA, CDR2 FQGNSA. The ends lost 5 bases at V and 2 bases at J; junction bases unmatched: 6. CDR3 amino acids: CASSIRTGDNTEAFF. The CDR3 DNA reads TGTGCCAGCAGCATCCGGACAGGGGACAACACTGAAGCTTTCTTT.

For this clone: The junction and the germline gene differ at one end; a read error may be behind it. The chain's CDR3 is CASSLAGRGQETQYF. DNA for the CDR3: TGTGCTAGCAGCTTAGCAGGAAGGGGACAAGAGACCCAGTACTTC. The rearrangement joins TRBV7-7 to TRBJ2-5; possible D gene TRBD1, 5 bases. Germline V gives CDR1 SSHAT, CDR2 FNYEAQ (reference sequence). The length of the CDR3 is 15 residues.

V usage is TRBV5-5 and J usage is TRBJ2-7; perhaps TRBD1 as D (6 bases). The CDR3 is 14 amino acids. The germline V gene has CDR1 SGHKS and CDR2 YYEKEE (reference sequence). Trimming took 4 bases from V and 3 from J, leaving 14 bases between them. CDR3 coding DNA: TGTGCCAGCAGCCTTATGGGGACATTCTACGAGCAGTACTTC. Amino acid sequence: CASSLMGTFYEQYF.

The rearrangement joins TRBV11-2 to TRBJ2-1, with 10 bases aligning to TRBD2. V lost 3 bases and J lost 9; bases outside the gene matches: 8. This CDR3 region has 15 residues. Germline V lookup: CDR1 SGHAT, CDR2 FQNNGV. The chain's CDR3 is CASSFSSGSSVEQFF. The CDR3 DNA reads TGTGCCAGCAGCTTCTCTAGCGGGAGTTCCGTTGAGCAGTTCTTC.

The rearrangement links TRBV5-1 to TRBJ2-1; 10 positions match TRBD2. The CDR3 length is 17 residues. Looked up from germline, CDR1 is SGHRS and CDR2 is YFSETQ. V was clipped by 4 bases and J by 4 bases; unmatched bases: 11. CDR3 residues: CASSPATGTSAYNEQFF. In nucleotides, the CDR3 is TGCGCCAGCAGCCCAGCTACCGGGACTAGCGCTTACAATGAGCAGTTCTTC.

CDR3 DNA: TGTGCCAGCAGCTTAGCTAGCGGGAGGGCTAGGTCCTACGAGCAGTACTTC. It codes for CASSLASGRARSYEQYF. The chain uses TRBV7-8 and TRBJ2-7, with 11 positions matching TRBD2. This CDR3 is built from 17 residues. With 0 bases clipped from V and 1 base from J, the junction kept 5 bases outside the gene matches. CDR1 and CDR2 from the germline V gene are SGHVS and FQNEAQ.

The J gene is TRBJ2-2, the V gene TRBV27; the D gene is possibly TRBD1 (6 bases). In germline, CDR1 is MNHEY, CDR2 SMNVEV (reference sequence). The ends were cut back, 4 bases at V and 5 bases at J, with 11 bases in the middle. The CDR3 has 14 residues. The DNA for the CDR3 is TGTGCCAGCAGTTCATCTACAGGGACCGGGGAGCTGTTTTTT. The encoded protein is CASSSSTGTGELFF.

This chain connects TRBV7-9 to TRBJ2-7; 7 positions agree with TRBD1. Trimming removed 3 bases from V and 5 bases from J; junction bases left unmatched: 7. Germline CDR1 reads SEHNR; CDR2 reads FQNEAQ (reference sequence). The CDR3 sequence is 14 residues long. CDR3 bases: TGTGCCAGCAGCTTTTCACAGGGGATCAACGAGCAGTACTTC. Its protein product is CASSFSQGINEQYF.

The chain carries TRBV19 and TRBJ1-5, with TRBD1 identical over 10 bases. J gave up 4 bases and V 5 bases, and 11 bases lay outside the gene matches. This CDR3 comprises 17 residues. CDR1 and CDR2 from the germline V gene are LNHDA and SQIVND (reference sequence). The DNA of the CDR3 is TGTGCCAGTAGTGCCGCATGGGACAGGGGAGTTAATCAGCCCCAGCATTTT. Translation gives CASSAAWDRGVNQPQHF.

The chain's CDR3 is CASSYPREVIEQYF. Here the CDR3 DNA reads TGTGCCAGCAGTTACCCCAGGGAGGTTATCGAGCAGTACTTC. The J gene is TRBJ2-7, the V gene TRBV6-2 or TRBV6-3; tentatively, D is TRBD2 (6 bases). The germline V gene has CDR1 MNHEY and CDR2 SVGEGT. The CDR3 consists of 14 residues. Between the trimmed V and J ends, which lost 2 bases and 6 bases, there was a span of 14 bases.